A selection of T cell receptor beta chains follows, all from one sample in a study of T-cell memory formation after mild COVID-19. TCRdb reprocessed the 5' RACE reads with MiXCR, giving one entry per CDR3 protein. This sample has 150,000 to 200,000 distinct CDR3 sequences, with about a sixth found just once. The sequencing input was PBMCs or a T cell subset sorted from them (not recorded which). These receptors originate from an adult woman who had mild COVID-19 (a few samples of this study predate the infection). Cell type and time point are not known. Each CDR3 is given with its conserved first and last residue. A D gene is named only where the DNA matches it firmly. Only some rows state a clone size, as once, few, many or a class for expanded clones.

d_call clone_size j_call v_call cdr3_nt cdr3_aa
TRBD2 NA TRBJ2-3 TRBV6-1 TGTGCCAGCACAGAGCGGGGCCGCACAGATACGCAGTATTTT CASTERGRTDTQYF
TRBD1 NA TRBJ2-1 TRBV6-2/TRBV6-3 TGTGCCAGCACCAACCGGGACAGGGTACGCCGTGAGCAGTTCTTC CASTNRDRVRREQFF
NA few TRBJ1-1 TRBV7-2 TGTGCCAGCAGCTTAGGGACCACAGTCACTGAAGCTTTCTTT CASSLGTTVTEAFF
TRBD2 few TRBJ2-5 TRBV7-9 TGTGCCAGCAGTTGGGGTAGCGGGGCCCAAGAGACCCAGTACTTC CASSWGSGAQETQYF
TRBD2 few TRBJ2-2 TRBV5-1 TGCGCCAGCAGCTGGACGGGACTAGCGTTCGGGGAGCTGTTTTTT CASSWTGLAFGELFF
NA few TRBJ2-3 TRBV6-1 TGTGCCAGCAGTCTGCGGACAGCCCCCACGGATACGCAGTATTTT CASSLRTAPTDTQYF
NA NA TRBJ1-2 TRBV18 TGTGCCAGCTCACCAAAAACAGGACTCGACTATGGCTACACCTTC CASSPKTGLDYGYTF
TRBD2 NA TRBJ2-1 TRBV12-3/TRBV12-4 TGTGCCAGCAGGGTAAGCGGGAGAGGCCACAATGAGCAGTTCTTC CASRVSGRGHNEQFF
NA few TRBJ1-2 TRBV7-9 TGTGCCAGCAGCTTTTGGAACCCCAACCACTACACCTTC CASSFWNPNHYTF
NA NA TRBJ1-4 TRBV5-1 TGCGCCAGCAGCTTGAACAGTACTAATGAAAAACTGTTTTTT CASSLNSTNEKLFF
TRBD1 few TRBJ2-7 TRBV3-1 TGTGCCAGCAGTCCGGACAGGGTCGTCAACGAGCAGTACTTC CASSPDRVVNEQYF
NA NA TRBJ2-7 TRBV10-3 TGTGCCATCAGTGATCCCGGACGGGACTACGAGCAGTACTTC CAISDPGRDYEQYF
NA NA TRBJ1-3 TRBV7-9 TGTGCCAGCAGCCCCTCCGGGACACAAGTTGGAAACACCATATATTTT CASSPSGTQVGNTIYF
TRBD2 many TRBJ2-3 TRBV12-3/TRBV12-4 TGTGCCAGCAGTCATGCCCAACTAGCGGGGTATGCAGATACGCAGTATTTT CASSHAQLAGYADTQYF
NA NA TRBJ2-6 TRBV12-3/TRBV12-4 TGTGCCAGCGCCTCACAGGGATCTTCTGGGGCCAACGTCCTGACTTTC CASASQGSSGANVLTF
NA NA TRBJ1-3 TRBV6-5 TGTGCCAGCCGCAAGTCGTTCTGGAACTCTGGAAACACCATATATTTT CASRKSFWNSGNTIYF
TRBD2 NA TRBJ2-1 TRBV12-3/TRBV12-4 TGTGCCAGCAGACGGGCGGGGGGCAATGAGCAGTTCTTC CASRRAGGNEQFF
NA NA TRBJ2-1 TRBV7-9 TGTGCCAGCAGCGTAACTGAAGGGTCAGTCGAGTTCTTC CASSVTEGSVEFF
TRBD1 NA TRBJ2-6 TRBV29-1 TGCAGCGTTGCGGGACAGGGGAAATCTGGGGCCAACGTCCTGACTTTC CSVAGQGKSGANVLTF
NA NA TRBJ2-1 TRBV3-1 TGTGCCAGCAGCCAAGACCTACGCAATGAGCAGTTCTTC CASSQDLRNEQFF
NA few TRBJ2-2 TRBV5-1 TGCGCCAGCAGCTTTTCCTGGGGCAACACCGGGGAGCTGTTTTTT CASSFSWGNTGELFF
NA NA TRBJ2-3 TRBV5-4 TGTGCCAGCAGCTTGATGGGCGACGGCACAGATACGCAGTATTTT CASSLMGDGTDTQYF
NA NA TRBJ2-5 TRBV20-1 TGCAGTGCTACCCTAAGGTCACAAGAGACCCAGTACTTC CSATLRSQETQYF
NA NA TRBJ2-1 TRBV6-2/TRBV6-3 TGTGCCAGCAGAAGCCCTACAGGGAGGGGCTCCTACAATGAGCAGTTCTTC CASRSPTGRGSYNEQFF
NA NA TRBJ1-4 TRBV24-1 TGTGCCACCAGTGATCCTAAGGACGGGATAGGGGAAAAACTGTTTTTT CATSDPKDGIGEKLFF